This T cell receptor beta chain was profiled in a study of cytomegalovirus exposure and HLA in healthy donors. Broader study findings: A later analysis reported that several of the most significant clusters appeared to be linked to common viral pathogens, among them Epstein-Barr virus. Most likely, a cluster of highly shared sequence variants arose as a sequencing artifact. Later analysis reportedly placed an Asian-associated ancestry cluster below the approximately 730-donor mean in N-insertions.

PCR involved 60 Vbeta and 13 Jbeta primers. Authors' data handling: Approximately 83 million unique TCR beta chains, 9 million to 12 million shared, were counted in a later analysis. Measured with immunoSEQ multiplex PCR; TCRdb has only the in-frame clones, and not every one. That table is the source of V, J and clone size, and D and trimming were worked out from the DNA. The sample lists 200,000 or so clones, around 79% occurring once. The CDR3 contains 14 residues. V was pared by 6 bases and J by 4 bases, with 8 bases of the junction left unmatched. Germline V gives CDR1 MNHEY, CDR2 SVGAGI. As regards this clone: Its antigen is as yet unknown.

Sequenced sample: PBMCs. The chain couples TRBV6-5 to TRBJ2-7; TRBD2 matches 8 bases. This TCR derives from a man younger than 30 in good health and CMV-seronegative. CDR3 DNA: TGTGCCAGCAGAAAGCGGGAGATCAGTTACGAGCAGTACTTC. Encoded protein: CASRKREISYEQYF.